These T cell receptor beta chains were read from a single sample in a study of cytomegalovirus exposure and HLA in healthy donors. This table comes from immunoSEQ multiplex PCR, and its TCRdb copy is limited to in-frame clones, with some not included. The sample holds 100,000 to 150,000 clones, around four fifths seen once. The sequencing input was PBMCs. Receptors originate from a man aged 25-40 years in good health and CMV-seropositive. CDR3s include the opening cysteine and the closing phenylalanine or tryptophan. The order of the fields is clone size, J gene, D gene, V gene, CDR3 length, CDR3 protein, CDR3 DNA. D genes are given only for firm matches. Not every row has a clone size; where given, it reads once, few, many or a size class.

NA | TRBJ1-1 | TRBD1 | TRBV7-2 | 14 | CASSRRTGTTEAFF | TGTGCCAGCAGCCGCCGGACAGGGACCACTGAAGCTTTCTTT
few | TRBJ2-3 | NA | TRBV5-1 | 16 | CASSLAGREYRDTQYF | TGCGCCAGCAGCTTGGCCGGCCGGGAATATAGAGATACGCAGTATTTT
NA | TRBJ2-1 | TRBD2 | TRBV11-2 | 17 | CASSSRRGGSSYNEQFF | TGTGCCAGCAGCTCTAGGAGGGGCGGGAGTTCCTACAATGAGCAGTTCTTC
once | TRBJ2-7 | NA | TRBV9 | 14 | CASSGGGGPYEQYF | TGTGCCAGCAGCGGTGGGGGGGGCCCCTACGAGCAGTACTTC
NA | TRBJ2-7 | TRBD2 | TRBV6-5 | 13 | CASRTSGSYEQYF | TGTGCCAGCAGAACTAGCGGGAGCTACGAGCAGTACTTC
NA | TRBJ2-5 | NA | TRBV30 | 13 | CAWMEGRWGEQYF | TGTGCCTGGATGGAGGGCCGGTGGGGAGAGCAGTACTTC
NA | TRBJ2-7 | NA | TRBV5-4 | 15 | CASSTGLTGAYEQYF | TGTGCCAGCAGCACCGGACTAACGGGAGCCTACGAGCAGTACTTC
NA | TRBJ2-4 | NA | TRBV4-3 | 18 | CASSQGPGHDKAKNIQYF | TGCGCCAGCAGCCAAGGGCCGGGACACGATAAAGCCAAAAACATTCAGTACTTC
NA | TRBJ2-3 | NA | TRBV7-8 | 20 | CASSLDRGLGAGGWTDTQYF | TGTGCCAGCAGCTTAGACAGGGGGCTCGGAGCGGGAGGTTGGACAGATACGCAGTATTTT
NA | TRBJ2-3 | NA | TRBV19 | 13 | CASRWESTDTQYF | TGTGCCAGTAGGTGGGAGAGCACAGATACGCAGTATTTT
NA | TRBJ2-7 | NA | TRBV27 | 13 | CASSLPGVREQYF | TGTGCCAGCAGTTTACCAGGGGTCAGGGAGCAGTACTTC
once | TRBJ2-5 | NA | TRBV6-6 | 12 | CASSPNGETQYF | TGTGCCAGCAGCCCCAACGGAGAGACCCAGTACTTC
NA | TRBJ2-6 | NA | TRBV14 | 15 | CASSILGSGANVLTF | TGTGCCAGCAGCATCCTCGGCTCTGGGGCCAACGTCCTGACTTTC
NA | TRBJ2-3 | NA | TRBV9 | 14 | CASSVGIGTDTQYF | TGTGCCAGCAGCGTAGGTATAGGCACAGATACGCAGTATTTT
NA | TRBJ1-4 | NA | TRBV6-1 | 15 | CATSPEISGNEKLFF | TGTGCCACCTCCCCCGAGATATCGGGTAATGAAAAACTGTTTTTT
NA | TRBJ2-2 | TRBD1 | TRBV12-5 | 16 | CASGAGQGAVTGELFF | TGTGCTAGTGGGGCAGGACAGGGGGCGGTCACCGGGGAGCTGTTTTTT
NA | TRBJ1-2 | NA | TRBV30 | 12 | CAWSRAGRGYTF | TGTGCCTGGAGTCGGGCAGGGCGAGGCTACACCTTC
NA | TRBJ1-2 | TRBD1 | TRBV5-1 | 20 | CASSLFGPRNDRDPAQGYTF | TGCGCCAGCAGCTTGTTTGGTCCCCGCAACGACAGGGACCCCGCTCAAGGCTACACCTTC
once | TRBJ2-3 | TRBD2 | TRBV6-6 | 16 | CASSTRLAGGTNTQYF | TGTGCCAGCAGTACACGACTAGCGGGAGGGACGAATACGCAGTATTTT
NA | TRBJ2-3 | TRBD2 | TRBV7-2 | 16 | CASSLEAGGPWDTQYF | TGTGCCAGCAGCTTAGAGGCGGGAGGGCCGTGGGATACGCAGTATTTT
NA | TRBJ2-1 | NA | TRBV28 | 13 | CASSLVIVGEQFF | TGTGCCAGCAGTTTGGTGATAGTTGGTGAGCAGTTCTTC
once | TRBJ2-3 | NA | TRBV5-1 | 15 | CASSLRGGGSDTQYF | TGCGCCAGCAGCTTGCGAGGGGGTGGCTCAGATACGCAGTATTTT
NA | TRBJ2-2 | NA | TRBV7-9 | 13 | CASSHTRAGELFF | TGTGCCAGCAGCCATACTAGGGCCGGGGAGCTGTTTTTT
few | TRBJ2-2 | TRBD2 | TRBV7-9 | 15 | CASSLIGLGPGELFF | TGTGCCAGCAGCCTTATCGGACTAGGACCCGGGGAGCTGTTTTTT